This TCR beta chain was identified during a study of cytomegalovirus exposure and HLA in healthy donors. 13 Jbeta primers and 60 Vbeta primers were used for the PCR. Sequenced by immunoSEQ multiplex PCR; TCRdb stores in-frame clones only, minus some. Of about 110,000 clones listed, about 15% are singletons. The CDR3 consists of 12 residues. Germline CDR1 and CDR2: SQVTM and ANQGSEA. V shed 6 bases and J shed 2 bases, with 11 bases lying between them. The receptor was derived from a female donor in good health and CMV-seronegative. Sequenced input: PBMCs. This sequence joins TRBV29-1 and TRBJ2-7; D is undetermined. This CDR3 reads CSVSTTTYEQYF. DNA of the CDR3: TGCAGCGTGAGTACTACAACCTACGAGCAGTACTTC.